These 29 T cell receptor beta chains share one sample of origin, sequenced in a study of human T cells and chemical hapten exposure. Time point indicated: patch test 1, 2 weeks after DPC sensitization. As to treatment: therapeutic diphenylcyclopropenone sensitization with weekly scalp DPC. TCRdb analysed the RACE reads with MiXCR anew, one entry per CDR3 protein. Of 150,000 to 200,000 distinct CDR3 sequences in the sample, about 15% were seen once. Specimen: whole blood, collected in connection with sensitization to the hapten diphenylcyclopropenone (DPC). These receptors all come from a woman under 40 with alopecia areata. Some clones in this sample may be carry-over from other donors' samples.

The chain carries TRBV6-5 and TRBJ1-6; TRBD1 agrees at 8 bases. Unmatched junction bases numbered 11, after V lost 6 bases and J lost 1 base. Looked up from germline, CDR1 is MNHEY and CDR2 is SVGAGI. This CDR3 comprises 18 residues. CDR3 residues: CASRTNGQGGSYNSPLHF. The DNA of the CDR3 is TGTGCCAGCAGAACTAATGGACAGGGCGGTTCCTATAATTCACCCCTCCACTTT.

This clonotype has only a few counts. Here the CDR3 DNA reads TGTGCCAGCAGCCCATTTAGCGGGGGGGTAGCAGATACGCAGTATTTT. As protein: CASSPFSGGVADTQYF. The chain recombines TRBV5-4 with TRBJ2-3, with 11 positions matching TRBD2. The CDR3 spans 16 residues. The germline gives CDR1 SGHNT, CDR2 YYREEE (reference sequence). V was pared by 4 bases and J by 4 bases, with 8 bases of the junction left unmatched.

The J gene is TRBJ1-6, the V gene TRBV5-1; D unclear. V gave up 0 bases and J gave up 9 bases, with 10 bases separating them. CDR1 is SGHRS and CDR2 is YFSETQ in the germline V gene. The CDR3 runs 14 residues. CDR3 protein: CASSLEGLSSPLHF. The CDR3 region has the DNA TGCGCCAGCAGCTTGGAGGGTCTAAGTTCACCCCTCCACTTT.

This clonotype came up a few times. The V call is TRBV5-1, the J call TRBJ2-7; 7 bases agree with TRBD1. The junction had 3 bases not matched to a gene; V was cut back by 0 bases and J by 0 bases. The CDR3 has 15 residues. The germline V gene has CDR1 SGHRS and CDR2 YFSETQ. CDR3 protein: CASSLGDRSSYEQYF. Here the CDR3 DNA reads TGCGCCAGCAGCTTGGGGGACAGAAGCTCCTACGAGCAGTACTTC.

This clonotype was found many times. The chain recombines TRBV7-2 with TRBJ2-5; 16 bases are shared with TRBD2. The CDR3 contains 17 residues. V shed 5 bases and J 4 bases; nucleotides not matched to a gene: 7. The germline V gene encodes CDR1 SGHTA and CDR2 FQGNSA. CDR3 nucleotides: TGTGCCAGCAGCCCCGGGACTAGCGGGGGGGCCGGAGAGACCCAGTACTTC. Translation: CASSPGTSGGAGETQYF.

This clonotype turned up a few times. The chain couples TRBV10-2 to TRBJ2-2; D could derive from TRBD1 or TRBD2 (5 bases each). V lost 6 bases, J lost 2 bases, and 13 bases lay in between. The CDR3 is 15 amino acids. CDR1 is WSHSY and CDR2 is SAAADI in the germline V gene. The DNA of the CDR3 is TGCGCCAGCAGAGGGACCCAGCGTAACACCGGGGAGCTGTTTTTT. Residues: CASRGTQRNTGELFF.

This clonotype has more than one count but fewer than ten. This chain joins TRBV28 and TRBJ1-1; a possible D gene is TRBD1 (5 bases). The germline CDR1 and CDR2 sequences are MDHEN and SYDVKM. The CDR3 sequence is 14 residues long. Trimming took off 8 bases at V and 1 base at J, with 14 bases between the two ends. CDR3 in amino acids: CASVQGSWNTEAFF. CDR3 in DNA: TGTGCCAGCGTCCAGGGAAGTTGGAACACTGAAGCTTTCTTT.

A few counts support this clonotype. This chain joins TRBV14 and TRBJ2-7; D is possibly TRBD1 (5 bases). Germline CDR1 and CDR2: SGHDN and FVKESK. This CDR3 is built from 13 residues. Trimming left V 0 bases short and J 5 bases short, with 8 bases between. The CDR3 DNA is TGTGCCAGCAGCCAAGACAGGGTCAACGAGCAGTACTTC. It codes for CASSQDRVNEQYF.

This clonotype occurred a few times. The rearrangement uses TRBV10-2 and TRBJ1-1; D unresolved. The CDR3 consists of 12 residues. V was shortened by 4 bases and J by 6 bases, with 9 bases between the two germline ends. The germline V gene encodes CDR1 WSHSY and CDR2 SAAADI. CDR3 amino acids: CASSGTTSEAFF. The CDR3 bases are TGCGCCAGCAGTGGAACCACTTCTGAAGCTTTCTTT.

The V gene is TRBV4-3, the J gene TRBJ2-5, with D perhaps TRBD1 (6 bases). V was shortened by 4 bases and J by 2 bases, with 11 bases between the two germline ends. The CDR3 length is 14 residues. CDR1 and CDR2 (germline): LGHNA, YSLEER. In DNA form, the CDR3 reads TGCGCCAGCAGCCTACTGAGGGGGCAAGAGACCCAGTACTTC. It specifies CASSLLRGQETQYF.

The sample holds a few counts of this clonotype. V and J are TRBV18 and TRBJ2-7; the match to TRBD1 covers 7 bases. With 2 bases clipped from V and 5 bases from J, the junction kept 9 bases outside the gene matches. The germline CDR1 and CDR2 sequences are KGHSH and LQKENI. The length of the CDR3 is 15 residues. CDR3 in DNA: TGTGCCAGCTCACCAAATGTGAGGGGGCAAGACGAGCAGTACTTC. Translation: CASSPNVRGQDEQYF.

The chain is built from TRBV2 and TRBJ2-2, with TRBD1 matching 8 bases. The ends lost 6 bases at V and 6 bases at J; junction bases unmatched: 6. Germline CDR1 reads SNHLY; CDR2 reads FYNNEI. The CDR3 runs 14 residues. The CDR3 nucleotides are TGTGCCAGCAGGAAAGCACAGGGGGCCGGGGAGCTGTTTTTT. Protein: CASRKAQGAGELFF.

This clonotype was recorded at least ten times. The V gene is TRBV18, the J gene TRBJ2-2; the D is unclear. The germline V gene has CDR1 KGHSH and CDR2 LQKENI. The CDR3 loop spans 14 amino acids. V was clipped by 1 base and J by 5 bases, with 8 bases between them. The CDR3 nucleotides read TGTGCCAGCTCACCACTTGACCAAACCGGGGAGCTGTTTTTT. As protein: CASSPLDQTGELFF.

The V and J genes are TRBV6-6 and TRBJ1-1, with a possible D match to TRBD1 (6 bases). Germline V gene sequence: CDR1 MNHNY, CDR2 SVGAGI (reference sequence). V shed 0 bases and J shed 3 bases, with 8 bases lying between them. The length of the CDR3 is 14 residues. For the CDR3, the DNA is TGTGCCAGCAGTTACTCAGGGGGTGACACTGAAGCTTTCTTT. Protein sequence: CASSYSGGDTEAFF.

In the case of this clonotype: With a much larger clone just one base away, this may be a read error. The CDR3 coding sequence is TGTGCCAGCAGCTTATCGGGATCCAACACCGGGGAGCTGTTTTTT. It encodes CASSLSGSNTGELFF. This chain uses TRBV7-3 with TRBJ2-2, with D perhaps matching TRBD2 (5 bases). Trimming pared 2 bases from V and 2 bases from J, leaving 9 bases between. Germline CDR1 and CDR2: SGHTA and FQGTGA. CDR3 length: 15 residues. Combining the CDR3 with reference TRBV7-3 and TRBJ2-2 gives the whole variable domain GAGVSQTPSNKVTEKGKYVELRCDPISGHTALYWYRQSLGQGPEFLIYFQGTGAADDSGLPNDRFFAVRPEGSVSTLKIQRTERGDSAVYLCASSLSGSNTGELFFGEGSRLTVL.

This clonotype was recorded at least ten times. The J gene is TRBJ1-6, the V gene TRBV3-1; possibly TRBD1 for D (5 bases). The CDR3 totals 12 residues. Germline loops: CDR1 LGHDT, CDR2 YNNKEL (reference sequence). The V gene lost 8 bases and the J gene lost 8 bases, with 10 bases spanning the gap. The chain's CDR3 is CASRGTDSPLHF. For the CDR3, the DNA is TGTGCCAGCCGGGGGACGGATTCACCCCTCCACTTT.

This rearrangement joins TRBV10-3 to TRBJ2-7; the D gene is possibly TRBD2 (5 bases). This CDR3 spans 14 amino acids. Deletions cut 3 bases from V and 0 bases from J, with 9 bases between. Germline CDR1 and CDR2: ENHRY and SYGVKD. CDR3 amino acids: CAISDGIHSYEQYF. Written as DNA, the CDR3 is TGTGCCATCAGTGACGGGATACACTCCTACGAGCAGTACTTC.

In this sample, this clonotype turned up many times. The CDR3 spells CAIGPTGGFDEQYF. Here the CDR3 DNA reads TGTGCCATCGGCCCGACAGGGGGCTTCGACGAGCAGTACTTC. The chain links TRBV10-3 to TRBJ2-7, with TRBD1 matching over 10 bases. Germline values: CDR1 ENHRY, CDR2 SYGVKD. The CDR3 extends over 14 amino acids. The V and J ends lost 8 bases and 5 bases, in that order; junction bases with no gene match: 9.

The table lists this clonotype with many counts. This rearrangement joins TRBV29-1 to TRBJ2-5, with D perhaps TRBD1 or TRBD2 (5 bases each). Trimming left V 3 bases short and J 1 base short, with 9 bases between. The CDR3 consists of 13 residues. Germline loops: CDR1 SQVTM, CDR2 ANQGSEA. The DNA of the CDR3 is TGCAGCGTTGACCACGGGACCCAAGAGACCCAGTACTTC. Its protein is CSVDHGTQETQYF.

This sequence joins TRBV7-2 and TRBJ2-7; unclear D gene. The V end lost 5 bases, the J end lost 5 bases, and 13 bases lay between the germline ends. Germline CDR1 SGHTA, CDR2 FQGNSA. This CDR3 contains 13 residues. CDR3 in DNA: TGTGCCAGCAGCCCGTACTTGTCCAACGAGCAGTACTTC. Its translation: CASSPYLSNEQYF.

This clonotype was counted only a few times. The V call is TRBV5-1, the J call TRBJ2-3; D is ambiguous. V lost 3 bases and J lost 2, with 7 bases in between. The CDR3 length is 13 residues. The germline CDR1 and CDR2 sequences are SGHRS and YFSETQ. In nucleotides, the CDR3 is TGCGCCAGCAGCTCCATATTCACAGATACGCAGTATTTT. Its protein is CASSSIFTDTQYF.

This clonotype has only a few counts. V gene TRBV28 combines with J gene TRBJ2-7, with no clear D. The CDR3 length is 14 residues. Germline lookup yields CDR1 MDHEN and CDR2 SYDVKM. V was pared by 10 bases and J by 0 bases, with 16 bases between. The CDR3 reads CATKSRALSYEQYF. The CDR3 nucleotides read TGTGCCACTAAATCCCGGGCCCTCTCCTACGAGCAGTACTTC.

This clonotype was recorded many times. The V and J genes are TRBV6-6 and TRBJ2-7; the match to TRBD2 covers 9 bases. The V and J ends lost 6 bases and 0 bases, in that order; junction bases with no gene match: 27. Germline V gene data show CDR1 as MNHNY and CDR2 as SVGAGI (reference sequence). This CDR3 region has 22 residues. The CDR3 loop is CASRPTGSRDGTSRGDSYEQYF. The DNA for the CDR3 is TGTGCCAGCAGACCGACAGGGAGCAGGGACGGGACTAGCCGGGGAGACTCCTACGAGCAGTACTTC.

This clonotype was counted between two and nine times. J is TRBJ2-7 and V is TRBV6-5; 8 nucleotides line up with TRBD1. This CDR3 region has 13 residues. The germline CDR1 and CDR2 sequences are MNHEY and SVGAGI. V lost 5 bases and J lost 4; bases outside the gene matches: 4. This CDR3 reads CASSTRTGYEQYF. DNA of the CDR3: TGTGCCAGCAGTACCCGGACAGGGTACGAGCAGTACTTC.

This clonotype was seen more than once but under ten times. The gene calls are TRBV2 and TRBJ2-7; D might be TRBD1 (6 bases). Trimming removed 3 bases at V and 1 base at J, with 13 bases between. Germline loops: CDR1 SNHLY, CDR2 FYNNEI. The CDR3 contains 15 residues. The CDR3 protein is CASSEQGTPSYEQYF. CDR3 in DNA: TGTGCCAGCAGTGAGCAGGGGACGCCTTCCTACGAGCAGTACTTC.

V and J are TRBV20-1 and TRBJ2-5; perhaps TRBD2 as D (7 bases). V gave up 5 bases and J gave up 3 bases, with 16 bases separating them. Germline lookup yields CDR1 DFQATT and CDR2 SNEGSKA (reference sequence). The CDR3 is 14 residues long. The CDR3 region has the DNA TGCAGTGCTTGGGGGGGGCTAGCGGAAGAGACCCAGTACTTC. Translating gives CSAWGGLAEETQYF.

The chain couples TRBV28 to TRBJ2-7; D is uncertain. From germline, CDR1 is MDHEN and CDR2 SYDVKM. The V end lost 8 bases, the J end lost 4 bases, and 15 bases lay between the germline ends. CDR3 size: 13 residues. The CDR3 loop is CASQPHRAYEQYF. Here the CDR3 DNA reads TGTGCCAGCCAACCCCACCGGGCTTACGAGCAGTACTTC. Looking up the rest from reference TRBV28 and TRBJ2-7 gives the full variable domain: DVKVTQSSRYLVKRTGEKVFLECVQDMDHENMFWYRQDPGLGLRLIYFSYDVKMKEKGDIPEGYSVSREKKERFSLILESASTNQTSMYLCASQPHRAYEQYFGPGTRLTVT.

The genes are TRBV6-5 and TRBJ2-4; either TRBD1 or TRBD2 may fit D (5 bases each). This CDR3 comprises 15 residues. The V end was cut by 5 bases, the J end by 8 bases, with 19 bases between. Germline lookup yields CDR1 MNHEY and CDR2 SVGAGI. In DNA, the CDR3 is TGTGCCAGCAGTCCCAGAACAGTGAGGGGTTACATTCAGTACTTC. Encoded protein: CASSPRTVRGYIQYF.

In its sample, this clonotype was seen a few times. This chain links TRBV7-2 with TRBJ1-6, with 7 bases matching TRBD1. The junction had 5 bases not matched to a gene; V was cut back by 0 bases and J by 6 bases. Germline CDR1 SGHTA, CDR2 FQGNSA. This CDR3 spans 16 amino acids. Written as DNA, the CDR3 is TGTGCCAGCAGCTTAGCAGGGGGACAGCGTAATTCACCCCTCCACTTT. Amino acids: CASSLAGGQRNSPLHF.